The 8 T cell receptor beta chains in this list originate from one sample, sequenced in a study of regulatory T cells in long-lasting Graves disease. Time point given: persistent/refractory GD, antithyroid drugs over 5 years with positive TRAb. Generation of the TCR library employed RNA extracted from PBMCs. Investigators prepared the TCR beta libraries by applying iRepertoire HTBI primers and Arm-PCR of CDR3 regions. TCRdb reanalysed the multiplex PCR reads using MiXCR and keeps one entry per CDR3 protein. The sample has about 470,000 distinct CDR3 sequences, about a fifth seen once. Sequenced here: peripheral blood mononuclear cells (PBMCs), sampled when the disease was refractory, from a patient treated with antithyroid drugs. These receptor sequences come from a female donor with Graves disease.

The J gene is TRBJ1-5, the V gene TRBV6-5; D perhaps matches TRBD1 (5 bases). The germline CDR1 and CDR2 sequences are MNHEY and SVGAGI. There are 20 residues in the CDR3. The V gene lost 2 bases and the J gene lost 0 bases, with 23 bases spanning the gap. CDR3: CASSYLKPGPQRNSNQPQHF. DNA for the CDR3: TGTGCCAGCAGTTACCTCAAACCGGGACCGCAACGTAATAGCAATCAGCCCCAGCATTTT.

This clonotype was recorded at least ten times. The chain has TRBV28 and TRBJ1-1; D is unresolved. Deletions cut 10 bases from V and 4 bases from J, with 13 bases between. Germline loops: CDR1 MDHEN, CDR2 SYDVKM. This CDR3 region has 12 residues. The CDR3 region is CATLSVGTEAFF. DNA for the CDR3: TGTGCCACCTTGAGCGTGGGCACTGAAGCTTTCTTT. Full variable domain (rest looked up from reference TRBV28 and TRBJ1-1): DVKVTQSSRYLVKRTGEKVFLECVQDMDHENMFWYRQDPGLGLRLIYFSYDVKMKEKGDIPEGYSVSREKKERFSLILESASTNQTSMYLCATLSVGTEAFFGQGTRLTVV.

This clonotype was counted ten times or more. The J gene is TRBJ1-1, the V gene TRBV28; D call uncertain. Germline CDR1 is MDHEN and CDR2 is SYDVKM. The CDR3 loop spans 13 amino acids. Trimming pared 5 bases from V and 3 bases from J, leaving 10 bases between. The CDR3 coding sequence is TGTGCCAGCAGTCGCCGGGAGGACACTGAAGCTTTCTTT. As protein: CASSRREDTEAFF.

This clonotype has just a few counts. This sequence joins TRBV4-1 and TRBJ2-2; 7 bases align to TRBD2. The CDR3 is 17 residues long. Germline V gene lookup returns CDR1 MGHRA and CDR2 YSYEKL. J gave up 4 bases and V 3 bases, and 11 bases lay outside the gene matches. CDR3 bases: TGCGCCAGCAGCCACCCGTTATTAGCGGGTTTCACCGGGGAGCTGTTTTTT. It translates to CASSHPLLAGFTGELFF.

This clonotype was recorded at least ten times. The chain couples TRBV6-1 to TRBJ1-5; 7 bases are a match to TRBD1. Germline CDR1 and CDR2: MNHNS and SASEGT. V lost 6 bases to trimming and J lost 5 bases; unmatched junction nucleotides: 13. CDR3 length: 16 residues. The CDR3 is CASRKGAGRLDQPQHF. In DNA form, the CDR3 reads TGTGCCAGCAGGAAGGGGGCAGGGAGGTTGGATCAGCCCCAGCATTTT.

This clonotype has at least ten counts. The chain combines TRBV2 with TRBJ1-1; 12 bases are a match to TRBD1. Per the germline V gene, CDR1 is SNHLY and CDR2 is FYNNEI. CDR3 size: 16 residues. J lost 4 bases, V lost 3 bases, and 6 bases had no gene match. The CDR3 bases are TGTGCCAGCAGTGATCCGGGACAGGGGGCTGGCACTGAAGCTTTCTTT. Its translation is CASSDPGQGAGTEAFF.

This clonotype was recorded many times. This chain links TRBV7-8 with TRBJ2-7; tentatively, D is TRBD2 (5 bases). The CDR3 covers 16 residues. Germline loops: CDR1 SGHVS, CDR2 FQNEAQ. The V and J ends lost 5 bases and 1 base respectively, with 18 bases between them. The CDR3 DNA is TGTGCCAGCAGCACCAGTTCCGGGATGGAATCCTACGAGCAGTACTTC. Its protein is CASSTSSGMESYEQYF.

The sample holds a few counts of this clonotype. The chain is built from TRBV5-4 and TRBJ2-7; 8 bases line up with TRBD1. The CDR3 loop spans 15 amino acids. Trimming cost V 1 base and J 3 bases; bases outside gene matches: 6. Germline values: CDR1 SGHNT, CDR2 YYREEE (reference sequence). Here the CDR3 reads CASSLYGTGHYEQYF. CDR3 DNA: TGTGCCAGCAGCTTGTATGGGACAGGTCACTACGAGCAGTACTTC.